The 16 T cell receptor beta chains reported below all come from one sample, sequenced in a study of T cell repertoires in cytomegalovirus infection. TCRdb re-called the reads through MiXCR, storing one row per CDR3 protein. The table records roughly 990,000 distinct CDR3 sequences, roughly 30% of them present only once. No antigen is known for these receptors. The starting material was cultured CD8+ T cells from PBMCs, obtained from culture after CMV antigen stimulation. All receptors derive from a human donor in good health (CMV status not recorded). Some clones in this sample may be carry-over from other donors' samples.

About this clonotype itself: Being one base from a much bigger clone, this may be a read error. V usage is TRBV14 and J usage is TRBJ2-1, with 7 bases fitting TRBD2. CDR1 is SGHDN and CDR2 is FVKESK in the germline V gene. The CDR3 spans 16 residues. The CDR3 bases are TGTGCCAACAGCCACCCCGGGGAGGGGAAGTACAATGAGCAGTTCTTC. As protein: CANSHPGEGKYNEQFF.

This clonotype was recorded only once. This sequence joins TRBV7-4 and TRBJ2-1; 7 bases map to TRBD1. The V gene's germline CDR1 is SGHVT and CDR2 SQSDAQ. The CDR3 consists of 15 residues. V lost 4 bases to trimming and J lost 3 bases; unmatched junction nucleotides: 6. This chain's CDR3 is CASSSPDRNYNEQFF. The CDR3 DNA follows: TGTGCCAGCAGCTCTCCGGACAGGAACTACAATGAGCAGTTCTTC.

V gene TRBV15 combines with J gene TRBJ1-5, with D possibly matching TRBD1 (6 bases). V was cut by 2 bases and J by 7 bases, with 24 bases left in between. Germline lookup yields CDR1 LNHNV and CDR2 YYDKDF (reference sequence). The CDR3 spans 18 residues. CDR3 region: CATSRNPGQQLGVQPQHF. DNA of the CDR3: TGTGCCACCAGCAGAAATCCGGGACAACAGTTAGGAGTCCAGCCCCAGCATTTT.

This clonotype appeared many times. The chain carries TRBV7-2 and TRBJ2-3; no clear D gene. The CDR3 has 12 amino acids. Germline V gene data show CDR1 as SGHTA and CDR2 as FQGNSA. V lost 7 bases and J 8 bases, leaving 13 bases between the germline ends. The CDR3 DNA follows: TGTGCCAGCACGGATACACCTTCTACGCAGTATTTT. It is translated as CASTDTPSTQYF.

The J gene is TRBJ1-1, the V gene TRBV2; weak D call: TRBD1 (6 bases). Germline CDR1 reads SNHLY; CDR2 reads FYNNEI. This CDR3 spans 16 amino acids. Trimming removed 5 bases at V and 0 bases at J, with 16 bases between. The CDR3: CASSTLRGGMNTEAFF. The CDR3 DNA sequence: TGTGCCAGCAGTACTCTAAGGGGGGGAATGAACACTGAAGCTTTCTTT.

The V and J genes are TRBV27 and TRBJ2-7, with 9 bases fitting TRBD2. There are 15 residues in the CDR3. V gave up 3 bases and J gave up 3 bases; unmatched junction bases: 6. The V gene's germline CDR1 is MNHEY and CDR2 SMNVEV (reference sequence). CDR3 DNA sequence: TGTGCCAGCAGTTTTGTGGCTAGCGGGGTCTACGAGCAGTACTTC. This codes for CASSFVASGVYEQYF.

CDR3 residues: CASSFPPKAAANYGYTF. As DNA, the CDR3 is TGTGCCAGCAGTTTCCCCCCCAAGGCAGCCGCTAACTATGGCTACACCTTC. V gene TRBV28 combines with J gene TRBJ1-2; D call uncertain. V was trimmed by 3 bases and J by 0 bases, leaving 17 bases between them. The CDR3 length is 17 residues. Per the germline V gene, CDR1 is MDHEN and CDR2 is SYDVKM.

This clonotype has more than one count but fewer than ten. The gene calls are TRBV9 and TRBJ2-3; possible D gene TRBD1, 6 bases. There are 19 residues in the CDR3. Trimming cost V 4 bases and J 0 bases, with 24 bases left between them. CDR1 is SGDLS and CDR2 is YYNGEE in the germline V gene. In DNA, the CDR3 is TGTGCCAGCAGCCCCCGACGAACCCTCGGGACATATAGCACAGATACGCAGTATTTT. It yields the protein CASSPRRTLGTYSTDTQYF.

This clonotype was detected a few times. J is TRBJ2-5 and V is TRBV4-1, with TRBD2 identical over 7 bases. Trimming at V came to 1 base and at J to 2 bases, leaving 10 bases not matched to a gene. Germline-derived CDR1 and CDR2 are MGHRA and YSYEKL. CDR3 length equals 17 residues. Here the CDR3 reads CASSQGTASGVQETQYF. DNA of the CDR3: TGCGCCAGCAGCCAAGGAACGGCGAGCGGGGTTCAAGAGACCCAGTACTTC.

This clonotype was observed a few times. The J gene is TRBJ1-2, the V gene TRBV19; D ambiguous. Germline V gene lookup returns CDR1 LNHDA and CDR2 SQIVND (reference sequence). V was trimmed by 3 bases and J by 2 bases, leaving 16 bases between them. This CDR3 has 16 amino acids. The CDR3 spells CASSIFAGSDNYGYTF. The CDR3 DNA reads as TGTGCCAGTAGTATCTTTGCAGGTTCGGACAACTATGGCTACACCTTC.

This clonotype was seen a handful of times. V gene TRBV27 combines with J gene TRBJ1-1; D gene uncertain. The CDR3 covers 15 residues. Deletions cut 1 base from V and 5 bases from J, with 14 bases between. Per the germline V gene, CDR1 is MNHEY and CDR2 is SMNVEV (reference sequence). DNA for the CDR3: TGTGCCAGCAGTTTATTTGGCAATTGGAAGACTGAAGCTTTCTTT. Translated, it gives CASSLFGNWKTEAFF.

The chain carries TRBV10-3 and TRBJ1-3, with TRBD1 as a possible D gene (5 bases). Germline lookup yields CDR1 ENHRY and CDR2 SYGVKD. V was cut by 4 bases and J by 4 bases, with 11 bases left in between. There are 14 residues in the CDR3. The CDR3 loop is CAISGGASGNTIYF. In nucleotides, the CDR3 is TGTGCCATCAGTGGCGGGGCGTCCGGAAACACCATATATTTT.

The J gene is TRBJ1-1, the V gene TRBV19; TRBD1 agrees at 7 bases. CDR3 length: 15 residues. After removal of 4 bases from V and 0 bases from J, the junction contained 5 bases not matched to a gene. Germline loops: CDR1 LNHDA, CDR2 SQIVND (reference sequence). The CDR3 reads CASSTYQGVNTEAFF. The CDR3 DNA sequence: TGTGCCAGTAGTACGTACCAGGGGGTGAACACTGAAGCTTTCTTT.

The sample holds many counts of this clonotype. This chain uses TRBV6-1 with TRBJ1-5, with a tentative D call TRBD1 (6 bases). The CDR3 is 12 residues long. V was shortened by 8 bases and J by 5 bases, with 10 bases between the two germline ends. Germline assignment: CDR1 MNHNS and CDR2 SASEGT. CDR3 coding DNA: TGTGCCAGCTCGACAGGCCATCAGCCCCAGCATTTT. This sequence encodes CASSTGHQPQHF.

The CDR3 coding sequence is TGCGCCAGCAGCCAAGATCGAGGGCCCTCTAACTATGGCTACACCTTC. This codes for CASSQDRGPSNYGYTF. The chain joins TRBV4-3 to TRBJ1-2; D not certain. In germline, CDR1 is LGHNA, CDR2 YSLEER. Trimming removed 0 bases at V and 0 bases at J, with 11 bases between. The CDR3 contains 16 residues.

V and J are TRBV6-6 and TRBJ2-1; D is perhaps TRBD1 (5 bases). This CDR3 is built from 14 residues. Trimming removed 5 bases from V and 7 bases from J, with 15 bases in between. CDR1 and CDR2 from the germline V gene are MNHNY and SVGAGI (reference sequence). The CDR3 DNA sequence: TGTGCCAGCAGTATACCAGGGTCGGTAAATGAGCAGTTCTTC. Translated, it gives CASSIPGSVNEQFF.